The entry below gives a single T cell receptor (beta chain) sequence along with its context. The antigen remains undetermined. Methods used by the authors: Counting gave a median of 95,638 TCRs per sample, with values ranging from about 23,224 to 700,000. MiXCR, applied by TCRdb to the RACE reads, yields one record per CDR3 protein. TCRdb's processing, not the authors' own work, is the source of the V and J calls. The table has 300,000 to 450,000 distinct CDR3 sequences, roughly 5% seen once. This specimen belongs to a study of human T cells and chemical hapten exposure. Germline V gene sequence: CDR1 LNHDA, CDR2 SQIVND (reference sequence). The CDR3 consists of 14 residues. Trimming shortened V by 7 bases and J by 10 bases, and 17 bases separated the two germline ends. This sample's time point: pre-sensitization, week 0. Treatment of the sample: therapeutic diphenylcyclopropenone sensitization with weekly scalp DPC. Participating donors were patients with alopecia, aged 18 to 70 years, considered appropriate candidates for DPC.

The study's findings and limits: Among expanded TCRs, significantly more large CDR3 similarity clusters formed than among controls. Sensitization with DPC brought no change to TCRs above 1 in 1000 in frequency.

The chain couples TRBV19 to TRBJ1-6, with D possibly matching TRBD1 (6 bases). The sample here was whole blood, taken in connection with sensitization to the hapten diphenylcyclopropenone (DPC). The origin of this receptor is a woman aged 50 to 60 with alopecia areata. Some clones in this sample may be carry-over from other donors' samples. CDR3 sequence reads: CASTLGGGLSPLHF. For the CDR3, the DNA is TGTGCCAGTACCCTGGGAGGGGGACTCTCACCCCTCCACTTT. Full variable domain (missing parts from reference TRBV19 and TRBJ1-6): DGGITQSPKYLFRKEGQNVTLSCEQNLNHDAMYWYRQDPGQGLRLIYYSQIVNDFQKGDIAEGYSVSREKKESFPLTVTSAQKNPTAFYLCASTLGGGLSPLHFGNGTRLTVT.